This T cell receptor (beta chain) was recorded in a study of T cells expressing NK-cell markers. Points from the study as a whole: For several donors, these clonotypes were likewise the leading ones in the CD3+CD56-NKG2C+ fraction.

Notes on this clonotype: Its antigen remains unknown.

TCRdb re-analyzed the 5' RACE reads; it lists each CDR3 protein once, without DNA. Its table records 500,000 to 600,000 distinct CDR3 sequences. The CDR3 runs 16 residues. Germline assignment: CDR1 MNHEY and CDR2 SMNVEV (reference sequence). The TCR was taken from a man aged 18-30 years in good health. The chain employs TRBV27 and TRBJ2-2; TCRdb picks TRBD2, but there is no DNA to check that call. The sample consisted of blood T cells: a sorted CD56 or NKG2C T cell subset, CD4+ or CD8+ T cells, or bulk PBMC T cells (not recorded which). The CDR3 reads CASSRGPHSNTGELFF.